This T cell receptor beta chain appears in the sequencing data of a study of blood T cell repertoires in COVID-19. Study-wide context: Samples of COVID-19 (acute and convalescent) were obtained from the United States, Italy and Spain. PBMCs, B-cell-depleted T cells, or T cells were the source of the cDNA or gDNA that made up the material.

With 3 bases removed from V and 4 bases from J, the gap between germline ends came to 15 bases. The length of the CDR3 is 16 residues. Per germline, CDR1 LNHDA and CDR2 SQIVND (reference sequence). As processed by the authors: Reference gene primer amplification gave estimated nucleated cell counts. The data were produced by immunoSEQ multiplex PCR, yet TCRdb's version contains in-frame clones alone and is incomplete. V and J calls plus clone size are reproduced from that table; the DNA served to infer D and trimming. The table lists 250,000 or so clones, about 79% of them singletons, with about 9.6% in the top ten.

The clonotype originates from a man at least 80 years old with acute or convalescent COVID-19. The genes are TRBV19 and TRBJ1-4, with TRBD1 as a possible D gene (5 bases). Source material: peripheral blood. CDR3 sequence: CASSIGGGGFNEKLFF. The CDR3 bases are TGTGCCAGTAGTATCGGTGGGGGGGGATTTAATGAAAAACTGTTTTTT. The full variable domain, its missing parts supplied by reference TRBV19 and TRBJ1-4, is DGGITQSPKYLFRKEGQNVTLSCEQNLNHDAMYWYRQDPGQGLRLIYYSQIVNDFQKGDIAEGYSVSREKKESFPLTVTSAQKNPTAFYLCASSIGGGGFNEKLFFGSGTQLSVL.